A single sample is the source of the 18 T cell receptor beta chains below, sequenced in a study of control samples from healthy donors and cancer patients. The data were produced by immunoSEQ multiplex PCR, yet TCRdb's version contains in-frame clones alone and is incomplete. The sample has about 75,000 clones, around 95% seen once. Source material: blood. These receptors were taken from a middle-aged woman in good health.

This chain links TRBV27 with TRBJ1-6; D gene unclear. The CDR3 is made up of 19 amino acids. With 3 bases removed from V and 7 bases from J, the gap between germline ends came to 25 bases. Germline loops: CDR1 MNHEY, CDR2 SMNVEV (reference sequence). Written as DNA, the CDR3 is TGTGCCAGCAGTTTGTTGTTTACGGGCAGAGGTGACCTGAATTCACCCCTCCACTTT. Protein sequence: CASSLLFTGRGDLNSPLHF.

V usage is TRBV6-5 and J usage is TRBJ1-3, with D maybe TRBD1 (6 bases). V gave up 6 bases and J gave up 2 bases, with 11 bases separating them. Germline lookup yields CDR1 MNHEY and CDR2 SVGAGI. The CDR3 has 14 amino acids. DNA for the CDR3: TGTGCCAGCAGGAAACAGGGCACTGGAAACACCATATATTTT. Protein product: CASRKQGTGNTIYF.

DNA for the CDR3: TGTGCCAGCAGCTTGCCGGGGGCAAGGTCACCCCTCCACTTT. Amino acid sequence: CASSLPGARSPLHF. The genes are TRBV5-5 and TRBJ1-6, with a possible D match to TRBD1 (6 bases). The CDR3 extends over 14 amino acids. Germline CDR1 and CDR2: SGHKS and YYEKEE (reference sequence). Trimming removed 1 base from V and 10 bases from J, with 12 bases in between.

This clone has only a few counts. The chain joins TRBV7-2 to TRBJ1-2, with 11 bases matching TRBD1. V lost 5 bases to trimming and J lost 4 bases; unmatched junction nucleotides: 6. Per the germline V gene, CDR1 is SGHTA and CDR2 is FQGNSA. The CDR3 extends over 15 amino acids. The CDR3 spells CASSLSGTGGYGYTF. CDR3 DNA sequence: TGTGCCAGCAGCCTCTCCGGGACAGGGGGCTATGGCTACACCTTC. Supplemented by reference TRBV7-2 and TRBJ1-2, the full variable domain reads GAGVSQSPSNKVTEKGKDVELRCDPISGHTALYWYRQSLGQGLEFLIYFQGNSAPDKSGLPSDRFSAERTGGSVSTLTIQRTQQEDSAVYLCASSLSGTGGYGYTFGSGTRLTVV.

This chain links TRBV11-2 with TRBJ2-1; the match to TRBD2 covers 8 bases. There are 16 residues in the CDR3. Germline V gene sequence: CDR1 SGHAT, CDR2 FQNNGV. The V gene end was trimmed by 2 bases and the J gene end by 0 bases; junction bases not matched to a gene: 3. The CDR3 reads CASSLSAGDSYNEQFF. The CDR3 bases are TGTGCCAGCAGCTTATCAGCGGGAGACTCCTACAATGAGCAGTTCTTC.

The J gene is TRBJ1-1, the V gene TRBV19; 7 nucleotides align to TRBD1. This CDR3 is 15 amino acids long. V shed 3 bases, J shed 1 base, and the junction held 5 bases outside the gene matches. Per germline, CDR1 LNHDA and CDR2 SQIVND (reference sequence). CDR3: CASSISGGTNTEAFF. The CDR3 bases are TGTGCCAGTAGTATTTCAGGGGGGACGAACACTGAAGCTTTCTTT.

The J gene is TRBJ2-1, the V gene TRBV5-1; possible D gene TRBD1, 6 bases. CDR1 and CDR2 from the germline V gene are SGHRS and YFSETQ. The CDR3 length is 13 residues. Trimming shortened V by 0 bases and J by 9 bases, and 10 bases separated the two germline ends. CDR3 in amino acids: CASSLVQGIEQFF. The CDR3 DNA reads TGCGCCAGCAGCTTGGTCCAGGGGATTGAGCAGTTCTTC.

The gene calls are TRBV5-1 and TRBJ2-7; D perhaps matches TRBD1 (5 bases). There are 13 residues in the CDR3. V was shortened by 5 bases and J by 5 bases, with 14 bases between the two germline ends. Germline-derived CDR1 and CDR2 are SGHRS and YFSETQ. The DNA for the CDR3 is TGCGCCAGCAGGCCTGGGGCGCGCGACGAGCAGTACTTC. Its protein is CASRPGARDEQYF.

V is TRBV10-3 and J is TRBJ2-1; 10 bases are shared with TRBD2. The V gene end was trimmed by 6 bases and the J gene end by 4 bases; junction bases not matched to a gene: 21. Germline V CDR1 and CDR2: ENHRY, SYGVKD. CDR3 size: 20 residues. CDR3 DNA: TGTGCCATCAGCCCCACCGAGCGGGGGGGGTCACGAACTAGATACAATGAGCAGTTCTTC. This codes for CAISPTERGGSRTRYNEQFF.

V is TRBV21-1 and J is TRBJ1-4; the table's D gene call, TRBD1, was not cross checked with the DNA. TRBV21-1 is a recognized pseudogene. The CDR3 extends over 17 amino acids. CDR3 DNA: TGTGCCAGCAACCTGGGGCGACGCCTGGGTACTAATGAAAAACTGTTTTTT. It specifies CASNLGRRLGTNEKLFF.

The rearrangement uses TRBV24-1 and TRBJ2-3; 7 nucleotides line up with TRBD2. Germline CDR1 and CDR2: KGHDR and SFDVKD. V trimming: 5 bases; J trimming: 9 bases; junction bases outside the gene matches: 7. This CDR3 is built from 13 residues. DNA of the CDR3: TGTGCCACCAGTGTGGGGGGGAATCCCACGCAGTATTTT. The encoded protein is CATSVGGNPTQYF.

The V gene is TRBV24-1, the J gene TRBJ2-3; 9 bases align to TRBD1. After removal of 5 bases from V and 0 bases from J, the junction contained 5 bases not matched to a gene. The CDR3 is 16 amino acids. CDR1 is KGHDR and CDR2 is SFDVKD in the germline V gene. CDR3 amino acids: CATSADGTGSTDTQYF. CDR3 coding DNA: TGTGCCACCAGTGCCGACGGGACAGGGAGCACAGATACGCAGTATTTT.

The rearrangement links TRBV5-6 to TRBJ2-7; tentatively, D is TRBD2 (5 bases). The CDR3 spans 16 residues. Germline lookup yields CDR1 SGHDT and CDR2 YYEEEE. V gave up 0 bases and J gave up 5 bases, with 18 bases separating them. The CDR3 sequence is CASSLAGVFGVNEQYF. DNA for the CDR3: TGTGCCAGCAGCTTGGCAGGTGTTTTCGGGGTAAACGAGCAGTACTTC.

The rearrangement joins TRBV12-3 or TRBV12-4 to TRBJ1-2; D not resolved. CDR3 length: 13 residues. V lost 8 bases and J 5 bases, leaving 15 bases between the germline ends. This CDR3 is CASGRVGRYGYTF. The CDR3 DNA reads as TGTGCCAGCGGTAGGGTTGGCCGATATGGCTACACCTTC.

The V call is TRBV4-1, the J call TRBJ1-5; perhaps TRBD1 as D (6 bases). The CDR3 is made up of 16 amino acids. Germline CDR1 and CDR2: MGHRA and YSYEKL. The V gene lost 0 bases and the J gene lost 3 bases, with 12 bases spanning the gap. The CDR3 loop reads CASSQEGTGTNQPQHF. In DNA form, the CDR3 reads TGCGCCAGCAGCCAAGAAGGTACAGGGACCAATCAGCCCCAGCATTTT.

The chain uses TRBV5-4 and TRBJ1-2; D may be TRBD1 (6 bases). This CDR3 contains 16 residues. The V gene lost 4 bases and the J gene lost 4 bases, with 20 bases spanning the gap. The germline gives CDR1 SGHNT, CDR2 YYREEE (reference sequence). Here the CDR3 reads CASSVLQGRSGYGYTF. CDR3 nucleotide sequence: TGTGCCAGCAGCGTTTTACAGGGAAGGAGTGGCTATGGCTACACCTTC.

This clone has just a few counts. This chain links TRBV15 with TRBJ2-2; D may be TRBD1 or TRBD2 (5 bases each). There are 15 residues in the CDR3. Germline lookup yields CDR1 LNHNV and CDR2 YYDKDF (reference sequence). Trimming pared 1 base from V and 3 bases from J, leaving 9 bases between. CDR3 protein: CATSRGGGHTGELFF. The CDR3 DNA follows: TGTGCCACCAGCAGAGGTGGGGGTCACACCGGGGAGCTGTTTTTT.

This clone has a single count. V gene TRBV5-1 combines with J gene TRBJ2-7; TRBD1 or TRBD2 may be the D gene (5 bases each). From germline, CDR1 is SGHRS and CDR2 YFSETQ. CDR3 length: 13 amino acids. V dropped 8 bases and J dropped 3 bases, with 15 bases sitting between them. CDR3 residues: CARAGTGRYEQYF. CDR3 coding DNA: TGCGCCAGGGCCGGGACGGGTCGCTACGAGCAGTACTTC.